This TCR beta chain was obtained from a study of T-cell reconstitution after alpha-beta-depleted transplantation in children. This clonotype was seen at least ten times. TCRbeta library preparation incorporated unique molecular identifiers. TCRdb ran MiXCR on the PCR reads and lists one entry per CDR3 protein. The sample shows 200,000 to 300,000 distinct CDR3 sequences, roughly 7.7% of them seen only once. The CDR3 spans 11 residues. Germline loops: CDR1 LNHDA, CDR2 SQIVND (reference sequence). The V gene lost 7 bases and the J gene lost 6 bases, with 6 bases spanning the gap. Sequencing was performed on PBMCs, mostly from graft donor cells, taken 180 days after TCRalphabeta/CD19-depleted stem cell transplant. This TCR was recovered from a male patient younger than 18 who had a stem cell transplant for acute lymphoblastic leukemia, so the T cells may come from the graft donor. The J gene is TRBJ2-2, the V gene TRBV19; no clear D gene. CDR3 nucleotides: TGTGCCAGTAACTCTGCCGGGGAGCTGTTTTTT. Its translation is CASNSAGELFF.